The sequence of this T cell receptor beta chain was determined in a study of blood T cell repertoires in COVID-19. Study-level information: In each case, the material was cDNA or gDNA derived from T cells, B-cell-depleted T cells, or PBMCs.

Clones were sequenced by immunoSEQ multiplex PCR, and TCRdb holds only the in-frame ones, with some missing. The sample holds about 76,000 clones, 87% seen once. The CDR3 loop spans 17 amino acids. CDR1 is MNHNS, CDR2 SASEGT, per germline. V dropped 0 bases and J dropped 8; count of bases not matched to a gene: 13. The TCR was taken from a man in his thirties or forties with acute or convalescent COVID-19. Sequenced material: peripheral blood. The genes are TRBV6-1 and TRBJ2-1; 7 bases are shared with TRBD2. The CDR3 DNA sequence: TGTGCCAGCAGTGAAGCGCTTCGGGGAGGGTTTTTGGATGAGCAGTTCTTC. This codes for CASSEALRGGFLDEQFF.